This T cell receptor (beta chain) derives from a study of T cell repertoires in aging, cancer and after chemotherapy (dated by TCRdb to about 2019). With respect to the entire study: The donors fell into six age groups ranging from 30 or younger to 70 or older, and each group had at least three individuals. Alongside fewer than 100 healthy donors serving as a reference group, the cohort included some 210 cancer patients, of whom some 90 had hematological cancers and more than 120 had solid cancers. To examine immunoaging and T cell reconstitution after chemotherapy, the study profiled TCR beta repertoires in peripheral blood from healthy donors and cancer patients. In the solid tumor group, the paired samples taken before and after chemotherapy came from brain tumor (glioblastoma) patients given temozolomide-based therapy. The full dataset contained around 8.2 million TCR reads. The research as a whole found: Median generation probability increased over the chemotherapy interval in both cancer cohorts, suggesting repertoire reconstitution through rebound thymic output. In healthy donors, the decline in TCR diversity with age was mainly due to loss of richness, whereas in cancer patients loss of evenness also played a role. The authors noted that the repertoire data do not allow conclusions about immunological memory after chemotherapy. Significantly lower blood TCR diversity and higher clonality were observed in untreated patients with hematological or solid cancers than in age-matched healthy donors.

Genomic DNA extracted from peripheral blood, rather than sorted cells or RNA, was used as the source for amplification of TCR beta rearrangements. Concerning this clonotype itself: No antigen is known for it. No base quality information exists; no much larger clone differs at one position.

From the cysteine through the phenylalanine, the CDR3 covers 17 amino acids. Here the CDR3 DNA is all that survives: 51 bases in frame from base 1. V was cut back by 4 bases and J by 3 bases, leaving a gap of 22 bases between them. Multiplex touch-down PCR with a mixed TRB-A/B primer pool was used to amplify rearranged TRB sequences covering the V, D and J segments. Illumina adapters and sample indices were added to the amplicons in two consecutive PCR reactions performed with Phusion HS II polymerase. The amplicons were purified from gel with the NucleoSpin Gel and PCR Clean-up kit and then assessed with Qubit and an Agilent 2100 Bioanalyzer. Sequencing of libraries was carried out on an Illumina MiSeq in 600-cycle, single-indexed, paired-end runs. The paper's data handling went like this. Processing of the TRB sequences was carried out with MiXCR versions 2.12 and 3.0.5. A clone was defined as each unique CDR3 nucleotide sequence, and only productive sequences supported by at least two reads were kept. Repertoire metrics included Shannon diversity, evenness, clonality (one minus evenness), and alpha-parameterized diversity profiles from alpha 0 to 5. The IGoR algorithm was used to calculate generation probabilities of clones in the paired pre- and post-chemotherapy samples. Through fastp at Q25 and MiXCR, TCRdb rebuilt clones from the public reads, retaining in-frame beta chains. Every distinct CDR3 protein forms one entry, paired with its most common genes and DNA. The V and J calls were not made by the authors but by TCRdb's processing. This sample holds 950 to 1,500 distinct CDR3 sequences; around 25% were observed only once. The ten largest account for around 40% of the sample.

The TCR sequence derives from a human donor with a solid tumor. Specimen: blood. The chain joins TRBV23-1 to TRBJ2-7; the D segment cannot be called with confidence. TRBV23-1 is an ORF; its function is uncertain. This receptor carries the CDR3 CASSLPPGHRALYEQYF. The DNA sequence is TGCGCCAGCAGTCTCCCCCCCGGCCACAGAGCCCTCTACGAGCAGTACTTC.